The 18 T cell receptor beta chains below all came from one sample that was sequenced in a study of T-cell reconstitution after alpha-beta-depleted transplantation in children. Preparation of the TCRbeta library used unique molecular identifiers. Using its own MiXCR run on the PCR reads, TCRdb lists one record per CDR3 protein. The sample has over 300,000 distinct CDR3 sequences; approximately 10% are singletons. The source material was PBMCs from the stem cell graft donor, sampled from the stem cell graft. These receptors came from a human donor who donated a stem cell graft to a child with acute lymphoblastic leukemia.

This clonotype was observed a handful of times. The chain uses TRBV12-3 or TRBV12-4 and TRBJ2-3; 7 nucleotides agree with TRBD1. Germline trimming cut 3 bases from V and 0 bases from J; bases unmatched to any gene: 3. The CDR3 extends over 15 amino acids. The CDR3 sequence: CASSFEGASTDTQYF. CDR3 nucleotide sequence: TGTGCCAGCAGTTTTGAGGGGGCTAGCACAGATACGCAGTATTTT.

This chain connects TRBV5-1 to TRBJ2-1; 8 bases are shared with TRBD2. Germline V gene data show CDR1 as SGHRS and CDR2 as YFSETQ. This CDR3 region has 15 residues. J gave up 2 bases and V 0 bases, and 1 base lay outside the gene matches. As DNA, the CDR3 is TGCGCCAGCAGCTTGGCAGCGGGGGCCTACAATGAGCAGTTCTTC. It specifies CASSLAAGAYNEQFF.

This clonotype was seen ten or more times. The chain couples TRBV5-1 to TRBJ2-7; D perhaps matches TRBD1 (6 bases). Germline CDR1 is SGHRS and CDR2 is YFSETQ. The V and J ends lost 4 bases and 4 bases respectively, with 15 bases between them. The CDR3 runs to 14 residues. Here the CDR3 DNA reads TGCGCCAGCAGCATTCCGGGACAAGGGTACGAGCAGTACTTC. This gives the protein CASSIPGQGYEQYF.

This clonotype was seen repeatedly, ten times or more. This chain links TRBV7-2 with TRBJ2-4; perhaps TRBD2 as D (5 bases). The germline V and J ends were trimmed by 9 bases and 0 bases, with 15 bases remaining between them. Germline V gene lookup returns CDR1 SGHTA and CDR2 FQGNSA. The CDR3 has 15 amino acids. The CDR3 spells CASSARVVAKNIQYF. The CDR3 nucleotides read TGTGCCAGTAGCGCCCGGGTCGTAGCCAAAAACATTCAGTACTTC.

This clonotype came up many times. CDR3 in DNA: TGTGCCAGCAGTTCCTCGCGGACAGGGCGAAGGGATTTCTTT. Encoded protein: CASSSSRTGRRDFF. The chain employs TRBV28 and TRBJ1-1; 8 bases fit TRBD1. Germline assignment: CDR1 MDHEN and CDR2 SYDVKM. V shed 4 bases and J 13 bases; nucleotides not matched to a gene: 14. The CDR3 extends over 14 amino acids.

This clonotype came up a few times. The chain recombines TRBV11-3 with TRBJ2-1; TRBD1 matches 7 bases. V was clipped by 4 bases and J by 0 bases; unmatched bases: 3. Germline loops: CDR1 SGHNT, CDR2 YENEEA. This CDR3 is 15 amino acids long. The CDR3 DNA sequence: TGTGCCAGCAGCTCGGACAGGAGCTCCTACAATGAGCAGTTCTTC. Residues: CASSSDRSSYNEQFF. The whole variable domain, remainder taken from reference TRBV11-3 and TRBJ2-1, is EAGVVQSPRYKIIEKKQPVAFWCNPISGHNTLYWYLQNLGQGPELLIRYENEEAVDDSQLPKDRFSAERLKGVDSTLKIQPAELGDSAVYLCASSSDRSSYNEQFFGPGTRLTVL.

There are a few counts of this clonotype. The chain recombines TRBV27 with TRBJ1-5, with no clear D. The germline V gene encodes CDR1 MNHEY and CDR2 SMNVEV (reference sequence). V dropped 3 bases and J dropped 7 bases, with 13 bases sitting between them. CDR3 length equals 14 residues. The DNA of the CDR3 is TGTGCCAGCAGTTTCTCCGGCTTTGGGCAGCCCCAGCATTTT. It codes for CASSFSGFGQPQHF.

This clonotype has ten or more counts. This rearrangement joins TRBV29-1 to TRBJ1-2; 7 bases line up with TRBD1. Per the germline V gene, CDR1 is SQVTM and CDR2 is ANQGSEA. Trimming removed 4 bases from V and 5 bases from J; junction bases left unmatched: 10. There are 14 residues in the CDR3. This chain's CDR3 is CSVVPPGQQYGYTF. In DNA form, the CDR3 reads TGCAGCGTTGTTCCTCCGGGACAGCAGTATGGCTACACCTTC.

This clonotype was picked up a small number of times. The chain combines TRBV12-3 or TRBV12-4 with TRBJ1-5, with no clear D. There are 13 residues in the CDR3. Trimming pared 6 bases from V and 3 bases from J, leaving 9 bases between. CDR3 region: CASRSGYNQPQHF. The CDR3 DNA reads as TGTGCCAGCAGGTCGGGGTACAATCAGCCCCAGCATTTT.

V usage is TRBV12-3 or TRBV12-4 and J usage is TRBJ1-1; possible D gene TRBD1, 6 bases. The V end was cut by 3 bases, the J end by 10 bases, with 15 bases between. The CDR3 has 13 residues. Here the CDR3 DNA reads TGTGCCAGCAGTTTGACAGGAAACTCTGGAGCTTTCTTT. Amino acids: CASSLTGNSGAFF.

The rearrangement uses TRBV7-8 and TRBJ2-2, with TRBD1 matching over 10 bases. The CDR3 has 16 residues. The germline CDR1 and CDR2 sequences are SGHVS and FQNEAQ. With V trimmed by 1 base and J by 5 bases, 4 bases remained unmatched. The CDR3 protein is CASSLVSDRGTGELFF. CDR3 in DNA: TGTGCCAGCAGCTTAGTATCGGACAGGGGGACCGGGGAGCTGTTTTTT.

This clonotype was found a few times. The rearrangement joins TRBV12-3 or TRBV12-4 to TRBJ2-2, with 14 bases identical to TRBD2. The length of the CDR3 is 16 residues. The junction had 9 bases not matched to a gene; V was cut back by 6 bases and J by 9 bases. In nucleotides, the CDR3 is TGTGCCAGCAGGGGACTAGCGGGAGTTAGGAGCCGGGAGCTGTTTTTT. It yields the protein CASRGLAGVRSRELFF.

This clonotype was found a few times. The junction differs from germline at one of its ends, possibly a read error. The CDR3 DNA sequence: TGTGCCAGCAGCTTCCTAGCGGGACTTAGCAAAGATACGCAGTATTTT. Protein sequence: CASSFLAGLSKDTQYF. The V call is TRBV11-2, the J call TRBJ2-3, with 9 positions matching TRBD2. The germline V gene encodes CDR1 SGHAT and CDR2 FQNNGV. CDR3 length: 16 residues.

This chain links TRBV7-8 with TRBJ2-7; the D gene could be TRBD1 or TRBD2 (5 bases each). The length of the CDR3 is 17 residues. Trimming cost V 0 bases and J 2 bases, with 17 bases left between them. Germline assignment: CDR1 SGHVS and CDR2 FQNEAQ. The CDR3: CASSLAGSGTRTYEQYF. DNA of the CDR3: TGTGCCAGCAGCTTAGCTGGCTCCGGGACCAGGACCTACGAGCAGTACTTC.

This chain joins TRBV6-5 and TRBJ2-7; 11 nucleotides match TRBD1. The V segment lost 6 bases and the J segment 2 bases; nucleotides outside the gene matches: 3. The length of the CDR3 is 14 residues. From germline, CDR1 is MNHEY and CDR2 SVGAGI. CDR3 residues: CASRQGQGAYEQYF. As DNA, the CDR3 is TGTGCCAGCAGACAGGGACAGGGGGCCTACGAGCAGTACTTC.

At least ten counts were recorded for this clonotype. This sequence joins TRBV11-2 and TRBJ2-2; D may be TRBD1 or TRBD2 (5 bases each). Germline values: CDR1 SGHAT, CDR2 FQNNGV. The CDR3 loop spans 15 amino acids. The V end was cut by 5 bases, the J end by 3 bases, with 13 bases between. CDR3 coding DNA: TGTGCCAGCAGCCGGGGCCATCGGTACACCGGGGAGCTGTTTTTT. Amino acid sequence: CASSRGHRYTGELFF.

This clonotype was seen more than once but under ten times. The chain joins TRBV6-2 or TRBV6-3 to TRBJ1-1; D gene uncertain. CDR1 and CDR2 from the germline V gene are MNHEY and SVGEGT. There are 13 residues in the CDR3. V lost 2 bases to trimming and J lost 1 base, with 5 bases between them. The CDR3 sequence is CASSYTWNTEAFF. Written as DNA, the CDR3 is TGTGCCAGCAGTTACACGTGGAACACTGAAGCTTTCTTT.

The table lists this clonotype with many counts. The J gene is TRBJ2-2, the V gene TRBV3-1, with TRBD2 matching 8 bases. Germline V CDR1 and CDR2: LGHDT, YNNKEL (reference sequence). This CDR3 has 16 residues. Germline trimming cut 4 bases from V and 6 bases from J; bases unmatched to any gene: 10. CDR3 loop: CASSRQAGVVAGELFF. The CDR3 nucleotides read TGTGCCAGCAGCCGACAAGCGGGAGTGGTTGCCGGGGAGCTGTTTTTT.